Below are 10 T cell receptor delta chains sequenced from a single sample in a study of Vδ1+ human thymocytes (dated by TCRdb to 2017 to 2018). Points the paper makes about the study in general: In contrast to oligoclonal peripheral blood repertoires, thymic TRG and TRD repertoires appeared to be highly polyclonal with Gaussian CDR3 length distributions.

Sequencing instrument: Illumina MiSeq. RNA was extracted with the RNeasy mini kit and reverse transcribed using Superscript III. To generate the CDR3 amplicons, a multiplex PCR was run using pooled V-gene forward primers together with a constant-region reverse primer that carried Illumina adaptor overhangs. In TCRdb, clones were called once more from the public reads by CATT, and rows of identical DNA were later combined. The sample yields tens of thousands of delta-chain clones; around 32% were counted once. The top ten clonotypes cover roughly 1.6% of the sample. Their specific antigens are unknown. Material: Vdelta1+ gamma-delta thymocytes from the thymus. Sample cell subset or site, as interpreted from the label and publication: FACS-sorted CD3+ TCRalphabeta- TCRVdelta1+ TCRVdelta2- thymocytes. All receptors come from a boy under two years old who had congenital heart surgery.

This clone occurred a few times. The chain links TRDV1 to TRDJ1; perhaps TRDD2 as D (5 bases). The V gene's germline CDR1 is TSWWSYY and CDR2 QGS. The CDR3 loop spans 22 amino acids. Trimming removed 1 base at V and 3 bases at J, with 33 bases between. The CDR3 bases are TGTGCTCTTGGGGAACGACCTACACGTGGATTCAAAAGGACCCGGGGTCCCGATAAACTCATCTTT. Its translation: CALGERPTRGFKRTRGPDKLIF.

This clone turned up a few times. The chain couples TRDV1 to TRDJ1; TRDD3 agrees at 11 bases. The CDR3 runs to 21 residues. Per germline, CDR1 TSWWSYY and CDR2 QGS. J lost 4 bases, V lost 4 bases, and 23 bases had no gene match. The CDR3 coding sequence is TGTGCTCTTGGGGCACGAGACAAATATCCACCGGGGACTGGGGGATACGATAAACTCATCTTT. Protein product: CALGARDKYPPGTGGYDKLIF.

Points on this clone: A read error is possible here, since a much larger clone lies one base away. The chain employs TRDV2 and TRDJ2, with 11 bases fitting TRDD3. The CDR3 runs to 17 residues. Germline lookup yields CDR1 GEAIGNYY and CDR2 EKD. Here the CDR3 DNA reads TGTGCCTATGACACCGTCGCGCTGGGGGATACGACAGCACAACTCTTCTTT. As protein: CAYDTVALGDTTAQLFF.

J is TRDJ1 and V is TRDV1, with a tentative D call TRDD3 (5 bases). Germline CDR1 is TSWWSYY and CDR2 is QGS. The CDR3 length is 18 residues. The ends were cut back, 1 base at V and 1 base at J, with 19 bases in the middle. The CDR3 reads CALGEHRGSGAGTDKLIF. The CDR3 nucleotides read TGTGCTCTTGGGGAACATCGTGGGAGTGGGGCCGGCACCGATAAACTCATCTTT.

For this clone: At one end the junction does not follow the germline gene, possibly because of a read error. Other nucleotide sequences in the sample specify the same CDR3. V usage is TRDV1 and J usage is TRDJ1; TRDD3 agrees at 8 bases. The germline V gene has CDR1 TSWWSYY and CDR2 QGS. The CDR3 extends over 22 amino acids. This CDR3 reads CALGESAGWGIPLDGYTDKLIF. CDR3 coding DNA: TGCGCTCTTGGGGAGTCAGCAGGGTGGGGGATTCCGCTTGATGGCTACACCGATAAACTCATCTTT.

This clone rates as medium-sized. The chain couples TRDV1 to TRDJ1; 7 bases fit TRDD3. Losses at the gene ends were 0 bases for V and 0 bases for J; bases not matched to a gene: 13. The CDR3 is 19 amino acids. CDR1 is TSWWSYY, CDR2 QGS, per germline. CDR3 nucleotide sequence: TGTGCTCTTGGGGAACTCCCCCTCGTACTGGGGATCCACACCGATAAACTCATCTTT. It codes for CALGELPLVLGIHTDKLIF.

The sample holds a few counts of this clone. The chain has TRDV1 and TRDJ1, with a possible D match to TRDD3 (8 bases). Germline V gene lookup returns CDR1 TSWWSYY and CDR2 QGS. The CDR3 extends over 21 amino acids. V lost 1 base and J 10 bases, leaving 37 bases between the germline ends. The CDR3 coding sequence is TGTGCTCTTGGGGAACCCCTTCCTGTTGGGGATACCCAACGAGGTTATACTGGACTCATCTTT. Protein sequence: CALGEPLPVGDTQRGYTGLIF.

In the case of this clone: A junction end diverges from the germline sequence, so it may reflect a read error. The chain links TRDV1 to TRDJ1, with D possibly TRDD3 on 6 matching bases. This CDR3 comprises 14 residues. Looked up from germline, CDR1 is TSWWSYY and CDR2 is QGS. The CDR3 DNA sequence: TGTGCTCTTGGCTCGAGGGGATCCACCGATCAACTCATCTTT. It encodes CALGSRGSTDQLIF.

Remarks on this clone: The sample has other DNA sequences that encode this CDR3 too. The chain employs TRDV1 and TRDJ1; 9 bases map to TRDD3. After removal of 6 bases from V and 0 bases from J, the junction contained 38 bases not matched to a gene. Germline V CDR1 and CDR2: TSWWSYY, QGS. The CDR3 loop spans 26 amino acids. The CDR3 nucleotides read TGTGCTCTTGGCCGGCCCCCTTCCCACTGGGGGAACGCTCAGGTAGCAGTTACGCTCTACACCGATAAACTCATCTTT. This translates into CALGRPPSHWGNAQVAVTLYTDKLIF.

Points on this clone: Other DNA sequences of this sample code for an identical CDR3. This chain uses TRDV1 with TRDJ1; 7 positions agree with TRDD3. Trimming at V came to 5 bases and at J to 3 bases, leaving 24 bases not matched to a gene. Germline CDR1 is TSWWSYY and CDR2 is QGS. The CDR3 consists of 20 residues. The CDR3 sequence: CALGSSVRTKTYWGPDKLIF. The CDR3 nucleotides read TGTGCTCTTGGGTCCTCTGTACGTACCAAAACCTACTGGGGCCCCGATAAACTCATCTTT.